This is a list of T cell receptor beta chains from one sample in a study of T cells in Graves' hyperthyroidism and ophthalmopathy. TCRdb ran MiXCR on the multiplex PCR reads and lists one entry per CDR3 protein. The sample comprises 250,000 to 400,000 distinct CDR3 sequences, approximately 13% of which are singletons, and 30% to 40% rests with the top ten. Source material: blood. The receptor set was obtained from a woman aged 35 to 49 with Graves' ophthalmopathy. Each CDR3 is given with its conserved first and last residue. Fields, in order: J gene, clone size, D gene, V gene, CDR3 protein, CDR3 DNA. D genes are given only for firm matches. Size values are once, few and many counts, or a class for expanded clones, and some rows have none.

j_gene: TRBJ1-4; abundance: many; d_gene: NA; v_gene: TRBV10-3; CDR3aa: CAISAGLGEKLFF; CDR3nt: TGTGCCATCAGTGCTGGACTTGGGGAAAAACTGTTTTTT
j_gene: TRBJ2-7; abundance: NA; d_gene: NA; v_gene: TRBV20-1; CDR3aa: CSAREDGTLGFEQYF; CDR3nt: TGCAGTGCTAGAGAGGATGGGACTCTGGGATTCGAGCAGTACTTC
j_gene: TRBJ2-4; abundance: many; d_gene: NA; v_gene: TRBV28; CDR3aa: CASSRPVKNIQYF; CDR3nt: TGTGCCAGCAGCCGTCCGGTCAAAAACATTCAGTACTTC
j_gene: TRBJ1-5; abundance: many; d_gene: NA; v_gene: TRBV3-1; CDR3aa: CASSLGSGGNQPQHF; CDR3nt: TGTGCCAGCAGCCTCGGATCAGGGGGCAATCAGCCCCAGCATTTT
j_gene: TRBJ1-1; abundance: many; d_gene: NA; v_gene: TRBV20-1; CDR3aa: CSAAQGAEAFF; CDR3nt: TGCAGTGCGGCACAGGGCGCTGAAGCTTTCTTT
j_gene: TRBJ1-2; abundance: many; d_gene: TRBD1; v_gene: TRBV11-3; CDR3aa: CASSTGGHGYTF; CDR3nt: TGTGCCAGCAGCACAGGGGGCCATGGCTACACCTTC
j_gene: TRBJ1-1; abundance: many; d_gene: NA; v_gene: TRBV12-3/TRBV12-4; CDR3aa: CASSFQGLNTEAFF; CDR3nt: TGTGCCAGCAGTTTCCAGGGTTTGAACACTGAAGCTTTCTTT
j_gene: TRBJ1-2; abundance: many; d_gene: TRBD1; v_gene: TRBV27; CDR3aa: CASRGRGLGSPYGYTF; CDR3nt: TGTGCCAGCAGGGGAAGGGGGCTTGGATCTCCCTATGGCTACACCTTC
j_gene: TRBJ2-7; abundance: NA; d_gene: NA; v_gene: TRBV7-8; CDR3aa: CASSPRWAGSYEQYF; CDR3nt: TGTGCCAGCAGCCCAAGGTGGGCAGGGAGCTACGAGCAGTACTTC
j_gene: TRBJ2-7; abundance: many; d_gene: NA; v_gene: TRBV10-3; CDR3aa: CAISPGYEQYF; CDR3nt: TGTGCCATCAGTCCCGGCTACGAGCAGTACTTC
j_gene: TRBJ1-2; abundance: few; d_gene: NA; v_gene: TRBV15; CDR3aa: CATSRPRGQGDGYTF; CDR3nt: TGTGCCACCAGCAGACCCCGGGGGCAGGGTGATGGCTACACCTTC
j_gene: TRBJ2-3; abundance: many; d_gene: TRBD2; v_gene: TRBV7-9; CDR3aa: CASRSRLAGRGDTQYF; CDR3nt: TGTGCCAGCAGATCCCGACTAGCGGGACGCGGAGATACGCAGTATTTT
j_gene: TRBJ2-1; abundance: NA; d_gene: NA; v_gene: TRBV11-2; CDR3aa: CASSLSQNLINEQFF; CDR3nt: TGTGCCAGCAGCTTAAGCCAGAACTTAATCAATGAGCAGTTCTTC
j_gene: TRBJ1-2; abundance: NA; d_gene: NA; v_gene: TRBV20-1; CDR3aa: CSARSGDGYGYTF; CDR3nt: TGCAGTGCTAGATCAGGGGACGGATATGGCTACACCTTC
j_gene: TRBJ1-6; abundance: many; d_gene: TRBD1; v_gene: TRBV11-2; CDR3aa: CASSPVWTGPNSPLHF; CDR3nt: TGTGCCAGCAGCCCTGTATGGACAGGGCCTAATTCACCCCTCCACTTT
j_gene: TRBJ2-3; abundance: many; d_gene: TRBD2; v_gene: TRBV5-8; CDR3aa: CASSPGTKGVDTQYF; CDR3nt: TGTGCCAGCAGCCCCGGGACTAAAGGGGTGGATACGCAGTATTTT
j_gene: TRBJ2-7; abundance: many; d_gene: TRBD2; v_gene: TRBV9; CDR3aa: CASSVAGGTYEQYF; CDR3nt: TGTGCCAGCAGCGTAGCGGGAGGGACCTACGAGCAGTACTTC
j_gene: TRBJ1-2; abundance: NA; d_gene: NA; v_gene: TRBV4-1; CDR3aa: CASSQVVSGGYTF; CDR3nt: TGCGCCAGCAGCCAAGTGGTGTCGGGCGGCTACACCTTC
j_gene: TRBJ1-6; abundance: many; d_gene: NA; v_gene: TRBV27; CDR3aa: CASRTVNSPLHF; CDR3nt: TGTGCCAGCAGGACAGTTAATTCACCCCTCCACTTT
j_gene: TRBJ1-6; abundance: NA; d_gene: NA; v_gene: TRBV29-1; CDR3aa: CSVRTGPNSPLHF; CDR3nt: TGCAGCGTGCGGACCGGGCCTAATTCACCCCTCCACTTT
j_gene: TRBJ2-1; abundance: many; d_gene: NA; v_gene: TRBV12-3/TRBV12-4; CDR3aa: CASSSNRDHSNEQFF; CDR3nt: TGTGCCAGCAGTTCAAACCGGGACCACTCCAATGAGCAGTTCTTC
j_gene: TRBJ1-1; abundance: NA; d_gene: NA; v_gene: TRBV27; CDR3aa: CASSFGGGEIEAFF; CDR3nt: TGTGCCAGCAGTTTTGGGGGGGGGGAAATTGAAGCTTTCTTT
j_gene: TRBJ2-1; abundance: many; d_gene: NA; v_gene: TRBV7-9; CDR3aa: CASSPRGASGNEQFF; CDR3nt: TGTGCCAGCTCCCCCCGGGGGGCCTCGGGCAATGAGCAGTTCTTC
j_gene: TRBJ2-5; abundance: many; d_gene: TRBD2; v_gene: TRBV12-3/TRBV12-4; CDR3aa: CASSSSSGGKRETQYF; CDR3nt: TGTGCCAGCAGTTCCTCCAGCGGGGGAAAAAGAGAGACCCAGTACTTC
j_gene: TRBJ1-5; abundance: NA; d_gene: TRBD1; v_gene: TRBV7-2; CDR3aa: CASSLFGTGGNQPQHF; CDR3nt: TGTGCCAGCAGCCTATTTGGGACAGGAGGTAATCAGCCCCAGCATTTT
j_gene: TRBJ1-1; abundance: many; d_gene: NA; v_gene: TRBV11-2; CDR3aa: CASSLVGGGGGAFF; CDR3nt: TGTGCCAGCAGCTTAGTCGGTGGGGGAGGGGGAGCTTTCTTT
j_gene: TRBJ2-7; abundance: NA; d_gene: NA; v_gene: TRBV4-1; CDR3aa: CASSQFAGFYEQYF; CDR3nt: TGCGCCAGCAGCCAATTTGCAGGCTTCTACGAGCAGTACTTC
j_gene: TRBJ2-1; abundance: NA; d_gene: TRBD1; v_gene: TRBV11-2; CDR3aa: CASSLGYRGLYNEQFF; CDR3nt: TGTGCCAGCAGCTTGGGATACAGGGGGCTCTACAATGAGCAGTTCTTC
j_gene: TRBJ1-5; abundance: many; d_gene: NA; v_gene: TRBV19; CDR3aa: CASEQRFSNQPQHF; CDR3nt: TGTGCCAGTGAACAACGGTTTAGCAATCAGCCCCAGCATTTT
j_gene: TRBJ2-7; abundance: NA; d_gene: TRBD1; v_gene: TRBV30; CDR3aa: CAWTPDRENDEQYF; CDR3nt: TGTGCCTGGACCCCTGACAGGGAGAATGACGAGCAGTACTTC
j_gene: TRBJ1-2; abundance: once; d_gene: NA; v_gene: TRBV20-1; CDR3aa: CSAADSLGARLQDGYTF; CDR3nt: TGCAGTGCCGCCGACAGTCTTGGGGCACGACTACAGGATGGCTACACCTTC
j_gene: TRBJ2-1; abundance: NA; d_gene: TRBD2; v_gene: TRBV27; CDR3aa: CASSSLRASGGEVGEQFF; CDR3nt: TGTGCCAGCAGTTCCCTCCGGGCTAGCGGGGGGGAGGTAGGTGAGCAGTTCTTC
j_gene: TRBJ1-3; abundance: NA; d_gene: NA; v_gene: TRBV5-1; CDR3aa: CASSPFNSGNTIYF; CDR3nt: TGCGCCAGCAGCCCGTTCAACTCCGGAAACACCATATATTTT
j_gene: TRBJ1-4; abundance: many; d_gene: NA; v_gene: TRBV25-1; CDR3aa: CASSEYWQPSGEKLFF; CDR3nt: TGTGCCAGCAGTGAATATTGGCAGCCTAGTGGAGAAAAACTGTTTTTT
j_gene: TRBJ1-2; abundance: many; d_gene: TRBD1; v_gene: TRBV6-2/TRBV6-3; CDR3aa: CASSYSLGQLYGYTF; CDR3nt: TGTGCCAGCAGTTACTCCCTGGGACAGCTCTATGGCTACACCTTC
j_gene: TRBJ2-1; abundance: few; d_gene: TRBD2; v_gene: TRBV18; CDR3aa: CASSPVLAGSYNEQFF; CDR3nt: TGTGCCAGCTCACCAGTCCTAGCGGGCTCCTACAATGAGCAGTTCTTC
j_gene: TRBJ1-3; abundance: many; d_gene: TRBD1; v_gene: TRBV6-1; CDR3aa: CASSFTGGTGNTIYF; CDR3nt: TGTGCCAGCAGTTTCACAGGGGGAACTGGAAACACCATATATTTT
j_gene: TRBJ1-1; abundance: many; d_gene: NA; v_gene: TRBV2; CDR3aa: CASTVAGTEAFF; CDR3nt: TGTGCCAGCACCGTAGCAGGAACTGAAGCTTTCTTT
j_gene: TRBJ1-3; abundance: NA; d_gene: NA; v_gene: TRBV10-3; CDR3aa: CAISESKASGNTIYF; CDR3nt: TGTGCCATCAGTGAGTCTAAAGCTTCTGGAAACACCATATATTTT
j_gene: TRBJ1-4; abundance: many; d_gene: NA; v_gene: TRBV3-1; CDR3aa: CASTGGDEKLFF; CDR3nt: TGTGCCAGCACCGGGGGTGATGAAAAACTGTTTTTT
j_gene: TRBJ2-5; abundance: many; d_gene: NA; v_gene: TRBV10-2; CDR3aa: CASSEIEGEAQETQYF; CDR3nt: TGCGCCAGCAGTGAGATTGAGGGGGAGGCTCAAGAGACCCAGTACTTC
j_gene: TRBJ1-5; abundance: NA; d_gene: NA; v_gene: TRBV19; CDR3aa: CASSISGAENQPQHF; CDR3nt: TGTGCCAGTAGTATATCCGGAGCCGAAAATCAGCCCCAGCATTTT
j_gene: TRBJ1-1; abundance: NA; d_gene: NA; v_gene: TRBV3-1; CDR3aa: CASSPRNGGTEAFF; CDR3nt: TGTGCCAGCAGCCCAAGGAATGGGGGGACTGAAGCTTTCTTT
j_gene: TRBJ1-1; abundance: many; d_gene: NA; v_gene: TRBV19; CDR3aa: CASLWKSNTEAFF; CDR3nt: TGTGCCTCCCTCTGGAAATCGAACACTGAAGCTTTCTTT
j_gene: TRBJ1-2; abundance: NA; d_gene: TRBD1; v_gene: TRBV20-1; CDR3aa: CSARAQGAPGYTF; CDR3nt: TGCAGTGCTAGAGCACAGGGGGCGCCTGGCTACACCTTC
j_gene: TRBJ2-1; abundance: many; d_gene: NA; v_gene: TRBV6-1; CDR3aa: CASAPGDINEQFF; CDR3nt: TGTGCCAGCGCACCAGGGGACATAAATGAGCAGTTCTTC
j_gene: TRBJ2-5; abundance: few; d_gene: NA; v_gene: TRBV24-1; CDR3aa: CATSGPPQEIETQYF; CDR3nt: TGTGCCACCAGTGGGCCCCCTCAGGAAATAGAGACCCAGTACTTC
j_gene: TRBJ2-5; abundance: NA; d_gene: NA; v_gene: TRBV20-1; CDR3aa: CSARGGSAVAAKTQYF; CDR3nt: TGCAGTGCTAGAGGTGGGTCGGCAGTAGCTGCGAAGACCCAGTACTTC
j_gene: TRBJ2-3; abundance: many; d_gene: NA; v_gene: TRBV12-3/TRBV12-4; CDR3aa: CASSLAGSMDTQYF; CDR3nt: TGTGCCAGCAGTTTAGCGGGGAGTATGGATACGCAGTATTTT
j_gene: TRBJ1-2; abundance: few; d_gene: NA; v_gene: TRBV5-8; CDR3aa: CASSLDQGGNYGYTF; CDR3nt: TGTGCCAGCAGCTTGGATCAGGGAGGAAACTATGGCTACACCTTC
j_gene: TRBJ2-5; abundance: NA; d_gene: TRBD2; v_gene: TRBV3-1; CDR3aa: CASSQQRGRETQYF; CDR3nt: TGTGCCAGCAGCCAACAGCGGGGGAGGGAGACCCAGTACTTC
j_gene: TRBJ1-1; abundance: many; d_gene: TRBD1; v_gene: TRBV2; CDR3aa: CASSETGFRAFF; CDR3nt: TGTGCCAGCAGTGAGACAGGGTTCCGAGCTTTCTTT
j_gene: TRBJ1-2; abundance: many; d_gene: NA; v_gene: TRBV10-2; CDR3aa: CASSDWEGNQFGYTF; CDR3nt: TGCGCCAGCAGTGATTGGGAGGGAAATCAATTTGGCTACACCTTC
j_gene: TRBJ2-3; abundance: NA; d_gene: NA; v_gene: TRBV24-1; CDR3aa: CATSETPSTDTQYF; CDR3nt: TGTGCCACCAGTGAGACACCTAGCACAGATACGCAGTATTTT
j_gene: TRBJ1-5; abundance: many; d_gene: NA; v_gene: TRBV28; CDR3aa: CASSLPTGLNQPQHF; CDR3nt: TGTGCCAGCAGTCTTCCCACAGGTTTAAATCAGCCCCAGCATTTT
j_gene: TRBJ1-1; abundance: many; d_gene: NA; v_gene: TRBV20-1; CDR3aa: CSGHQGNTEAFF; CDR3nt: TGCAGTGGCCATCAGGGAAACACTGAAGCTTTCTTT
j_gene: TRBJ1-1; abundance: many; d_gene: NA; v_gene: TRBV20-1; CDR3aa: CSASNQGNTEAFF; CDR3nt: TGCAGTGCATCGAACCAGGGGAACACTGAAGCTTTCTTT
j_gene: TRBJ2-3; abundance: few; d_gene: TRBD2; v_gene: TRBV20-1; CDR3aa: CSASQTSGVTDTQYF; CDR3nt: TGCAGTGCCTCGCAGACTAGCGGAGTCACAGATACGCAGTATTTT